The 2 T cell receptor beta chains in this list originate from one sample, sequenced in a study of shared T cell receptors in the human thymus. Sequencing used immunoSEQ multiplex PCR; TCRdb keeps in-frame clones, though not all of them. The repertoire holds hundreds of thousands of clones, with 85% to 95% as singletons. Sequencing was done on a sample of thymocytes. Receptors originate from a human donor.

The genes are TRBV11-2 and TRBJ2-7, with D unclear. Trimming shortened V by 3 bases and J by 4 bases, and 7 bases separated the two germline ends. Per the germline V gene, CDR1 is SGHAT and CDR2 is FQNNGV. The length of the CDR3 is 12 residues. This CDR3 is CASSFVVYEQYF. The CDR3 region has the DNA TGTGCCAGCAGCTTTGTAGTGTACGAGCAGTACTTC.

V is TRBV7-8 and J is TRBJ2-5, with D uncertain. The V end was cut by 3 bases, the J end by 9 bases, with 17 bases between. From germline, CDR1 is SGHVS and CDR2 FQNEAQ. This CDR3 comprises 14 residues. DNA for the CDR3: TGTGCCAGCAGCTTGCCGGAAGGAATCCGGGCCCAGTACTTC. This gives the protein CASSLPEGIRAQYF.